These 11 T cell receptor beta chains were sequenced from one sample in a study of regulatory T cells in long-lasting Graves disease. Time point given: newly diagnosed GD, antithyroid drugs for less than 3 months. The TCR library used RNA extracted from PBMCs. Investigators prepared the TCR beta libraries by applying iRepertoire HTBI primers and Arm-PCR of CDR3 regions. Via MiXCR, TCRdb re-called the multiplex PCR reads, giving one row per CDR3 protein. The sample has approximately 540,000 distinct CDR3 sequences; around 13% are singletons. The same sample was also used in a study of T cells in Graves' hyperthyroidism and ophthalmopathy.

The source material was peripheral blood mononuclear cells (PBMCs), sampled at new diagnosis, from a patient treated with antithyroid drugs. These receptors all come from a woman between 25 and 40 years old with Graves disease.

This clonotype occurred many times. This chain links TRBV2 with TRBJ2-7; D tentatively fits TRBD1 or TRBD2 (5 bases each). This CDR3 spans 15 amino acids. Germline CDR1 reads SNHLY; CDR2 reads FYNNEI. Trimming took off 7 bases at V and 2 bases at J, with 18 bases between the two ends. The CDR3 sequence is CASTSPGTNAYEQYF. Written as DNA, the CDR3 is TGTGCCAGCACCAGTCCCGGGACGAACGCCTACGAGCAGTACTTC.

This rearrangement joins TRBV6-1 to TRBJ1-1; 7 bases fit TRBD1. The V gene's germline CDR1 is MNHNS and CDR2 SASEGT. The trim removed 8 bases at V and 2 bases at J, leaving 8 bases unmatched. The CDR3 contains 14 residues. The DNA for the CDR3 is TGTGCCAGCCGGGACAGCCCTAGTAACACTGAAGCTTTCTTT. It specifies CASRDSPSNTEAFF.

The chain combines TRBV29-1 with TRBJ2-7; the D is unclear. The V gene lost 4 bases and the J gene lost 3 bases, with 10 bases spanning the gap. CDR3 length equals 12 residues. Germline CDR1 and CDR2: SQVTM and ANQGSEA. CDR3 bases: TGCAGCGTTGGTGACACCCTCTACGAGCAGTACTTC. It codes for CSVGDTLYEQYF.

The chain has TRBV12-3 or TRBV12-4 and TRBJ2-3; no clear D. V lost 8 bases and J lost 0, with 6 bases in between. The CDR3 has 12 residues. The CDR3 DNA is TGTGCCAGCGGAGAGAGCACAGATACGCAGTATTTT. This sequence encodes CASGESTDTQYF.

Ten or more counts support this clonotype. One end of the junction is discordant with germline, which a read error may explain. This sequence joins TRBV5-1 and TRBJ1-2, with TRBD1 matching 7 bases. The CDR3 is 13 residues long. CDR1 and CDR2 (germline): SGHRS, YFSETQ. The CDR3: CASSLVQGLGYTF. The CDR3 region has the DNA TGTGCCAGCAGCTTGGTACAGGGGCTTGGCTACACCTTC.

This clonotype has a count of ten or more. The chain is built from TRBV27 and TRBJ2-7; D might be TRBD1 or TRBD2, each matching 5 bases. The V end lost 5 bases, the J end lost 0 bases, and 11 bases lay between the germline ends. The V gene's germline CDR1 is MNHEY and CDR2 SMNVEV (reference sequence). There are 14 residues in the CDR3. The chain's CDR3 is CASSPRDASYEQYF. The CDR3 coding sequence is TGTGCCAGCAGTCCCCGGGACGCCTCCTACGAGCAGTACTTC.

At least ten counts were recorded for this clonotype. The V gene is TRBV24-1, the J gene TRBJ2-5; 7 bases match TRBD1. The CDR3 covers 16 residues. Trimming took 5 bases from V and 0 from J; bases not matched to a gene: 8. Germline assignment: CDR1 KGHDR and CDR2 SFDVKD. CDR3 bases: TGTGCCACCAGTGCTATGGACAGGTTGTACCAAGAGACCCAGTACTTC. Translation gives CATSAMDRLYQETQYF.

There are a few counts of this clonotype. The chain employs TRBV4-1 and TRBJ1-2; D may be TRBD1 (6 bases). CDR3 length equals 15 residues. Germline V gene sequence: CDR1 MGHRA, CDR2 YSYEKL. Trimming stripped 0 bases from V and 8 bases from J, with 16 bases between. CDR3 sequence (DNA): TGCGCCAGCAGCCAAGATATACCAGGGGACTCGGGCTACACCTTC. Its translation is CASSQDIPGDSGYTF.

Ten or more counts support this clonotype. This chain connects TRBV28 to TRBJ1-1; 7 positions agree with TRBD1. The J segment lost 3 bases and the V segment lost 3 bases, leaving 7 bases of the junction unmatched. Germline V gene sequence: CDR1 MDHEN, CDR2 SYDVKM. The CDR3 is made up of 15 amino acids. CDR3 DNA sequence: TGTGCCAGCAGTTTGGGGCACAGGGGAGACACTGAAGCTTTCTTT. This translates into CASSLGHRGDTEAFF. Supplemented by reference TRBV28 and TRBJ1-1, the full variable domain reads DVKVTQSSRYLVKRTGEKVFLECVQDMDHENMFWYRQDPGLGLRLIYFSYDVKMKEKGDIPEGYSVSREKKERFSLILESASTNQTSMYLCASSLGHRGDTEAFFGQGTRLTVV.

The gene calls are TRBV9 and TRBJ1-1; unclear D gene. The V gene's germline CDR1 is SGDLS and CDR2 YYNGEE. V was shortened by 0 bases and J by 3 bases, with 9 bases between the two germline ends. The CDR3 extends over 14 amino acids. CDR3 region: CASSVVSGDTEAFF. In DNA, the CDR3 is TGTGCCAGCAGCGTAGTGTCCGGAGACACTGAAGCTTTCTTT.

This clonotype was detected many times. This chain connects TRBV12-3 or TRBV12-4 to TRBJ1-3; TRBD1 is a possible D gene (5 bases). This CDR3 spans 15 amino acids. V gave up 2 bases and J gave up 0 bases, with 8 bases separating them. DNA for the CDR3: TGTGCCAGCAGTTTAAGTCAGGGCTCTGGAAACACCATATATTTT. This translates into CASSLSQGSGNTIYF.